Following are 15 T cell receptor beta chains from one sample sequenced in a study of T cell responses to AZD1222 COVID-19 vaccine. Sequencing used immunoSEQ multiplex PCR; TCRdb keeps in-frame clones, though not all of them. The table lists around 100,000 clones, about 82% of them singletons. Sequencing was performed on peripheral blood, taken on day 0 of AZD1222 vaccination. The receptors were gathered from an adult in good health.

This chain uses TRBV6-5 with TRBJ1-6; tentative D call: TRBD1 (5 bases). The germline V gene has CDR1 MNHEY and CDR2 SVGAGI. The length of the CDR3 is 14 residues. Trimming cost V 7 bases and J 7 bases, with 14 bases left between them. CDR3 protein: CASIGAAKNSPLHF. The CDR3 DNA reads as TGTGCCAGCATCGGGGCAGCGAAGAATTCACCCCTCCACTTT.

This clone was recorded once. CDR3 sequence (DNA): TGTGCCAGCAGCTCGCGAACTGGGGCGCAGACTGAAGCTTTCTTT. It specifies CASSSRTGAQTEAFF. The gene calls are TRBV7-2 and TRBJ1-1; tentatively, D is TRBD1 (5 bases). The CDR3 covers 15 residues. Germline loops: CDR1 SGHTA, CDR2 FQGNSA. With 4 bases removed from V and 5 bases from J, the gap between germline ends came to 17 bases.

The CDR3 DNA sequence: TGCGCCAGCAGCCCGATTTATGGCCTGGAGGCTAATGAAAAACTGTTTTTT. Translated: CASSPIYGLEANEKLFF. The V and J genes are TRBV4-3 and TRBJ1-4; D not certain. Germline V gene sequence: CDR1 LGHNA, CDR2 YSLEER. The CDR3 runs 17 residues. V lost 4 bases, J lost 3 bases, and 18 bases lay in between.

The chain combines TRBV19 with TRBJ2-2; 14 bases are a match to TRBD2. CDR3 size: 17 residues. Looked up from germline, CDR1 is LNHDA and CDR2 is SQIVND (reference sequence). Trimming took 11 bases from V and 6 from J; bases not matched to a gene: 14. The CDR3 is CASQVLGTSGSSGELFF. Here the CDR3 DNA reads TGTGCCTCCCAAGTGTTGGGGACTAGCGGGAGTTCCGGGGAGCTGTTTTTT.

The chain links TRBV9 to TRBJ1-5; 8 bases line up with TRBD1. With 1 base clipped from V and 8 bases from J, the junction kept 8 bases outside the gene matches. CDR1 and CDR2 (germline): SGDLS, YYNGEE. The CDR3 covers 15 residues. The CDR3 bases are TGTGCCAGCAGCGTAACCGGACAGGGCATAGAGCCCCAGCATTTT. It is translated as CASSVTGQGIEPQHF.

This clone was detected once. This chain connects TRBV28 to TRBJ1-1; D is perhaps TRBD1 (6 bases). The CDR3 covers 13 residues. Germline-derived CDR1 and CDR2 are MDHEN and SYDVKM. V lost 7 bases to trimming and J lost 7 bases, with 16 bases between them. CDR3: CASTLDLGGEAFF. CDR3 DNA sequence: TGTGCCAGCACTCTGGACTTAGGGGGTGAAGCTTTCTTT.

The rearrangement links TRBV14 to TRBJ2-3, with a tentative D call TRBD1 (6 bases). The V end was cut by 4 bases, the J end by 10 bases, with 18 bases between. The germline gives CDR1 SGHDN, CDR2 FVKESK. The CDR3 extends over 14 amino acids. The CDR3 spells CASSRGQIAVAQYF. For the CDR3, the DNA is TGTGCCAGCAGCCGCGGACAGATTGCCGTTGCGCAGTATTTT.

The chain carries TRBV16 and TRBJ2-1; maybe TRBD1 (5 bases). The V gene's germline CDR1 is KGHSY and CDR2 FQNENV. This CDR3 is built from 12 residues. Trimming removed 4 bases from V and 7 bases from J, with 8 bases in between. CDR3 sequence: CASSLGVNEQFF. DNA for the CDR3: TGTGCCAGCAGCCTAGGGGTAAATGAGCAGTTCTTC.

This clone was picked up a small number of times. V gene TRBV9 combines with J gene TRBJ1-4; D gene unclear. Germline lookup yields CDR1 SGDLS and CDR2 YYNGEE. Trimming removed 2 bases from V and 5 bases from J, with 13 bases in between. This CDR3 is 15 amino acids long. Written as DNA, the CDR3 is TGTGCCAGCAGCGTCCGACCGTCGCTCAATGAAAAACTGTTTTTT. Translated, it gives CASSVRPSLNEKLFF. Full variable domain (rest looked up from reference TRBV9 and TRBJ1-4): DSGVTQTPKHLITATGQRVTLRCSPRSGDLSVYWYQQSLDQGLQFLIQYYNGEERAKGNILERFSAQQFPDLHSELNLSSLELGDSALYFCASSVRPSLNEKLFFGSGTQLSVL.

This clone has only one observation. The chain links TRBV9 to TRBJ2-6; TRBD1 agrees at 11 bases. The CDR3 contains 19 residues. In germline, CDR1 is SGDLS, CDR2 YYNGEE. The V gene end was trimmed by 3 bases and the J gene end by 4 bases; junction bases not matched to a gene: 12. CDR3 loop: CASSANPGQGAPGANVLTF. CDR3 in DNA: TGTGCCAGCAGCGCTAACCCTGGACAGGGGGCGCCCGGGGCCAACGTCCTGACTTTC.

CDR3 sequence: CASSLRGTANTEAFF. CDR3 nucleotide sequence: TGTGCCAGCAGCCTCCGGGGGACAGCGAACACTGAAGCTTTCTTT. The chain employs TRBV7-9 and TRBJ1-1, with 7 positions matching TRBD1. V shed 5 bases, J shed 1 base, and the junction held 7 bases outside the gene matches. The length of the CDR3 is 15 residues. Per the germline V gene, CDR1 is SEHNR and CDR2 is FQNEAQ (reference sequence).

The J gene is TRBJ1-2, the V gene TRBV28; maybe TRBD1 (6 bases). Trimming removed 3 bases from V and 0 bases from J, with 11 bases in between. This CDR3 spans 15 amino acids. Germline V gene lookup returns CDR1 MDHEN and CDR2 SYDVKM. The CDR3 bases are TGTGCCAGCAGTTTTTATGGACAGACTAACTATGGCTACACCTTC. Protein: CASSFYGQTNYGYTF.

V gene TRBV27 combines with J gene TRBJ1-1, with D possibly matching TRBD1 (6 bases). CDR1 MNHEY and CDR2 SMNVEV come from the germline V gene (reference sequence). V was trimmed by 4 bases and J by 4 bases, leaving 16 bases between them. The CDR3 is made up of 15 amino acids. The CDR3 sequence: CASSSAGVVSTEAFF. The CDR3 coding sequence is TGTGCCAGCAGTTCCGCAGGGGTGGTGAGCACTGAAGCTTTCTTT.

The chain combines TRBV19 with TRBJ1-5; no reliable D call. The CDR3 consists of 14 residues. V was cut by 5 bases and J by 2 bases, with 10 bases left in between. Per germline, CDR1 LNHDA and CDR2 SQIVND (reference sequence). The CDR3 region is CASSSSSGNQPQHF. CDR3 nucleotides: TGTGCCAGTAGTTCCTCCTCTGGCAATCAGCCCCAGCATTTT.

The chain uses TRBV4-2 and TRBJ1-4, with 9 bases matching TRBD1. The CDR3 extends over 16 amino acids. V shed 1 base, J shed 8 bases, and the junction held 8 bases outside the gene matches. Germline lookup yields CDR1 LGHNA and CDR2 YNFKEQ. The CDR3 DNA is TGTGCCAGCAGCCAAGTCCACAGGGGGCGGGAAGAAAAACTGTTTTTT. Translation gives CASSQVHRGREEKLFF.